Each of the 17 T cell receptor beta chains below was sequenced from the same sample in a study of shared clonotypes between healthy human individuals. This table comes from immunoSEQ multiplex PCR, and its TCRdb copy is limited to in-frame clones, with some not included. The table lists some 1.5 million clones, around 98% of them singletons, with roughly 0.45% in the top ten. Material: naive CD4+ T cells sorted from blood. This sample's subset: CD45RA+ positively selected. These receptors were obtained from a man aged 30-40 years in good health.

The J gene is TRBJ2-7, the V gene TRBV5-1; no definite D call. The CDR3 is 13 amino acids. Between the trimmed V and J ends, which lost 0 bases and 3 bases, there was a span of 7 bases. CDR1 is SGHRS and CDR2 is YFSETQ in the germline V gene. CDR3 in amino acids: CASSLDADYEQYF. The CDR3 nucleotides read TGCGCCAGCAGCTTGGACGCAGACTACGAGCAGTACTTC. Filled out from reference TRBV5-1 and TRBJ2-7, the complete variable domain reads KAGVTQTPRYLIKTRGQQVTLSCSPISGHRSVSWYQQTPGQGLQFLFEYFSETQRNKGNFPGRFSGRQFSNSRSEMNVSTLELGDSALYLCASSLDADYEQYFGPGTRLTVT.

This chain connects TRBV19 to TRBJ2-2; unclear D gene. From germline, CDR1 is LNHDA and CDR2 SQIVND (reference sequence). The CDR3 covers 15 residues. Trimming pared 5 bases from V and 7 bases from J, leaving 17 bases between. The CDR3 coding sequence is TGTGCCAGTAGTGTCTTACGAAAGGACGGCGGGGAGCTGTTTTTT. Encoded protein: CASSVLRKDGGELFF.

This chain connects TRBV4-3 to TRBJ2-7; maybe TRBD1 (5 bases). Germline V CDR1 and CDR2: LGHNA, YSLEER. This CDR3 has 15 amino acids. The germline V and J ends were trimmed by 0 bases and 5 bases, with 14 bases remaining between them. DNA of the CDR3: TGCGCCAGCAGCCAAGAACCCCAGGGTATCAACGAGCAGTACTTC. This codes for CASSQEPQGINEQYF.

Remarks on this clone: This CDR3 is also generated by other DNA sequences in the sample. The chain recombines TRBV5-1 with TRBJ2-7; D not resolved. V gave up 0 bases and J gave up 2 bases, with 6 bases separating them. This CDR3 has 13 residues. Germline lookup yields CDR1 SGHRS and CDR2 YFSETQ. CDR3 protein: CASSLDVTYEQYF. CDR3 DNA: TGCGCCAGCAGCTTGGACGTAACCTACGAGCAGTACTTC. Full variable domain (outside the CDR3, taken from reference TRBV5-1 and TRBJ2-7): KAGVTQTPRYLIKTRGQQVTLSCSPISGHRSVSWYQQTPGQGLQFLFEYFSETQRNKGNFPGRFSGRQFSNSRSEMNVSTLELGDSALYLCASSLDVTYEQYFGPGTRLTVT.

The rearrangement links TRBV28 to TRBJ2-7; 7 nucleotides align to TRBD1. The germline V gene has CDR1 MDHEN and CDR2 SYDVKM. This CDR3 has 14 residues. V lost 6 bases and J lost 9; bases outside the gene matches: 14. The CDR3 here is CASSPGTESGWQYF. The CDR3 nucleotides read TGTGCCAGCAGCCCTGGGACAGAGAGTGGGTGGCAGTACTTC.

The J gene is TRBJ2-3, the V gene TRBV18; D unclear. From germline, CDR1 is KGHSH and CDR2 LQKENI. The CDR3 consists of 12 residues. The V and J ends lost 5 bases and 2 bases respectively, with 5 bases between them. The CDR3 here is CASSENTDTQYF. CDR3 in DNA: TGTGCCAGCTCAGAGAACACAGATACGCAGTATTTT.

This clone has just one count. J is TRBJ2-7 and V is TRBV10-3; D might be TRBD1 or TRBD2, each matching 7 bases. Germline CDR1 reads ENHRY; CDR2 reads SYGVKD. V lost 4 bases and J 2 bases, leaving 12 bases between the germline ends. The CDR3 spans 14 residues. This CDR3 is CAISAGGGPYEQYF. The DNA of the CDR3 is TGTGCCATCAGTGCAGGGGGAGGGCCCTACGAGCAGTACTTC.

The V gene is TRBV6-5, the J gene TRBJ2-3, with D possibly being TRBD1 (5 bases). The CDR3 loop spans 16 amino acids. Germline CDR1 MNHEY, CDR2 SVGAGI. V was pared by 1 base and J by 0 bases, with 11 bases between. CDR3 nucleotide sequence: TGTGCCAGCAGTTACTTTCCCAGGGAAAGCACAGATACGCAGTATTTT. This gives the protein CASSYFPRESTDTQYF.

This chain joins TRBV19 and TRBJ1-5; D gene unclear. This CDR3 is 16 amino acids long. Germline CDR1 reads LNHDA; CDR2 reads SQIVND (reference sequence). V dropped 3 bases and J dropped 0 bases, with 12 bases sitting between them. This CDR3 is CASSIRTANSNQPQHF. DNA of the CDR3: TGTGCCAGTAGTATTCGTACAGCGAATAGCAATCAGCCCCAGCATTTT.

The rearrangement links TRBV6-6 to TRBJ2-2; D is ambiguous. Trimming left V 6 bases short and J 8 bases short, with 10 bases between. The CDR3 runs 12 residues. Germline loops: CDR1 MNHNY, CDR2 SVGAGI (reference sequence). The DNA for the CDR3 is TGTGCCAGCAGCCCGGTGCCGGGGGAGCTGTTTTTT. Translating gives CASSPVPGELFF.

The chain employs TRBV28 and TRBJ2-7; D possibly corresponds to TRBD1 (6 bases). This CDR3 is 11 amino acids long. CDR1 is MDHEN and CDR2 is SYDVKM in the germline V gene. Trimming shortened V by 10 bases and J by 2 bases, and 9 bases separated the two germline ends. The CDR3 DNA follows: TGTGCCATGGGGACAACCTACGAGCAGTACTTC. Residues: CAMGTTYEQYF.

The chain employs TRBV15 and TRBJ2-1; possible D gene TRBD2, 5 bases. This CDR3 is built from 17 residues. CDR1 and CDR2 from the germline V gene are LNHNV and YYDKDF (reference sequence). V dropped 3 bases and J dropped 1 base, with 16 bases sitting between them. The CDR3 loop is CATSSKRLEVSYNEQFF. The CDR3 DNA is TGTGCCACCAGCAGTAAGCGGCTTGAAGTTTCCTACAATGAGCAGTTCTTC.

The gene calls are TRBV7-2 and TRBJ1-1; TRBD1 matches 8 bases. Germline V gene lookup returns CDR1 SGHTA and CDR2 FQGNSA. The V and J ends lost 1 base and 6 bases, in that order; junction bases with no gene match: 7. The CDR3 extends over 15 amino acids. DNA of the CDR3: TGTGCCAGCAGCTTAGTGCAGGGGGCCAAGGCTGAAGCTTTCTTT. This gives the protein CASSLVQGAKAEAFF. Full variable domain (rest looked up from reference TRBV7-2 and TRBJ1-1): GAGVSQSPSNKVTEKGKDVELRCDPISGHTALYWYRQSLGQGLEFLIYFQGNSAPDKSGLPSDRFSAERTGGSVSTLTIQRTQQEDSAVYLCASSLVQGAKAEAFFGQGTRLTVV.

The chain carries TRBV6-6 and TRBJ1-2; D may be TRBD1 (6 bases). CDR3 length: 16 amino acids. Trimming removed 5 bases from V and 2 bases from J, with 18 bases in between. Looked up from germline, CDR1 is MNHNY and CDR2 is SVGAGI (reference sequence). The CDR3 bases are TGTGCCAGCAGTCCCCAGGTGAGGGGGGGCAACTATGGCTACACCTTC. This translates into CASSPQVRGGNYGYTF.

The V gene is TRBV5-1, the J gene TRBJ2-1, with a possible D match to TRBD2 (6 bases). Trimming stripped 0 bases from V and 4 bases from J, with 14 bases between. Germline CDR1 reads SGHRS; CDR2 reads YFSETQ. The CDR3 is made up of 16 amino acids. The CDR3 DNA reads TGCGCCAGCAGCTTGGATACAGCGGGCCCGTACAATGAGCAGTTCTTC. Protein: CASSLDTAGPYNEQFF.

This chain links TRBV6-6 with TRBJ1-1; D remains unclear. V lost 2 bases and J lost 0, with 10 bases in between. Germline V lookup: CDR1 MNHNY, CDR2 SVGAGI (reference sequence). The CDR3 contains 15 residues. CDR3 nucleotide sequence: TGTGCCAGCAGTTACAGCGCTGAGATGAACACTGAAGCTTTCTTT. Encoded protein: CASSYSAEMNTEAFF.

The J gene is TRBJ2-1, the V gene TRBV29-1; D is ambiguous. The ends were cut back, 3 bases at V and 7 bases at J, with 10 bases in the middle. Per the germline V gene, CDR1 is SQVTM and CDR2 is ANQGSEA. The CDR3 covers 12 residues. The CDR3 DNA reads as TGCAGCGTTGATGGGTTCCGAAATGAGCAGTTCTTC. Its protein is CSVDGFRNEQFF.